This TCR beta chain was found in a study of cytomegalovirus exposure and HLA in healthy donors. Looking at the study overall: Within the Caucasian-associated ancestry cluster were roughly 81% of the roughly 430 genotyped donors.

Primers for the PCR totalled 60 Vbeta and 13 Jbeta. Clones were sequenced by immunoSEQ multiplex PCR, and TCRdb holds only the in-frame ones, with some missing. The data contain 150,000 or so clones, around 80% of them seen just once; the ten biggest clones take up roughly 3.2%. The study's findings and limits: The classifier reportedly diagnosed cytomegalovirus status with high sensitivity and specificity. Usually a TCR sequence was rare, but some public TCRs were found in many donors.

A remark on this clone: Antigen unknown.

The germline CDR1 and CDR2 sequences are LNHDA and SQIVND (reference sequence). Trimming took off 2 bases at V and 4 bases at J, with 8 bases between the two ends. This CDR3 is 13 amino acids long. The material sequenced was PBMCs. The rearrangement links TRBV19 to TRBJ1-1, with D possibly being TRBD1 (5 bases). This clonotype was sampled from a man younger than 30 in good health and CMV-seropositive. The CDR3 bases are TGTGCCAGTAGTATAAACCAGGGCACTGAAGCTTTCTTT. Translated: CASSINQGTEAFF.